The 19 T cell receptor beta chains below were found in one sample sequenced in a study of blood T cell repertoires in COVID-19. Clones were sequenced by immunoSEQ multiplex PCR, and TCRdb holds only the in-frame ones, with some missing. Among over 150,000 clones listed, roughly 92% were seen once. Sequenced material: peripheral blood. These TCRs come from a young man with COVID-19, enrolled during active disease.

V gene TRBV9 combines with J gene TRBJ1-2; maybe TRBD1 (5 bases). This CDR3 is built from 15 residues. Germline values: CDR1 SGDLS, CDR2 YYNGEE. V lost 0 bases and J lost 3, with 12 bases in between. CDR3 loop: CASSVAETTDYGYTF. The CDR3 DNA reads as TGTGCCAGCAGCGTAGCGGAAACGACAGACTATGGCTACACCTTC.

This chain joins TRBV6-5 and TRBJ1-2; D possibly corresponds to TRBD1 (5 bases). The CDR3 runs 13 residues. CDR1 MNHEY and CDR2 SVGAGI come from the germline V gene. Trimming stripped 6 bases from V and 5 bases from J, with 13 bases between. The CDR3 loop reads CASRSRDSYGYTF. The DNA of the CDR3 is TGTGCCAGCAGAAGCCGGGACTCATATGGCTACACCTTC.

V and J are TRBV18 and TRBJ1-6; a weak D match, TRBD1 (5 bases). The CDR3 is 17 amino acids. Trimming took off 0 bases at V and 7 bases at J, with 16 bases between the two ends. Per the germline V gene, CDR1 is KGHSH and CDR2 is LQKENI. For the CDR3, the DNA is TGTGCCAGCTCACCACCGACGGGAGGGGTCAGGAATTCACCCCTCCACTTT. Translated, it gives CASSPPTGGVRNSPLHF.

The V call is TRBV7-2, the J call TRBJ1-3, with a weak D call TRBD1 (6 bases). V was shortened by 2 bases and J by 4 bases, with 15 bases between the two germline ends. Germline V lookup: CDR1 SGHTA, CDR2 FQGNSA. This CDR3 has 16 amino acids. DNA of the CDR3: TGTGCCAGCAGCTTAACAACCGGGACAATGGGAAACACCATATATTTT. Translated: CASSLTTGTMGNTIYF.

This sequence joins TRBV5-1 and TRBJ1-2; 7 positions agree with TRBD1. Germline CDR1 is SGHRS and CDR2 is YFSETQ. V lost 2 bases and J lost 1; bases outside the gene matches: 5. This CDR3 comprises 15 residues. The CDR3 coding sequence is TGCGCCAGCAGCTTCGACAGGGCGGTTAACTATGGCTACACCTTC. It is translated as CASSFDRAVNYGYTF.

This chain uses TRBV6-5 with TRBJ1-1, with 7 bases that match TRBD1. Germline assignment: CDR1 MNHEY and CDR2 SVGAGI. There are 13 residues in the CDR3. Germline trimming cut 7 bases from V and 5 bases from J; bases unmatched to any gene: 7. This CDR3 reads CASNSDRETEAFF. The CDR3 nucleotides are TGTGCCAGCAATTCTGACAGGGAAACTGAAGCTTTCTTT.

V is TRBV18 and J is TRBJ1-5; 7 nucleotides agree with TRBD1. The CDR3 is 15 amino acids. Germline V gives CDR1 KGHSH, CDR2 LQKENI. V was pared by 4 bases and J by 2 bases, with 5 bases of the junction left unmatched. For the CDR3, the DNA is TGTGCCAGCTCACAACCCGGGACAGGCAATCAGCCCCAGCATTTT. This encodes CASSQPGTGNQPQHF.

This chain connects TRBV12-5 to TRBJ2-6; 12 positions match TRBD1. With V trimmed by 6 bases and J by 4 bases, 13 bases remained unmatched. CDR1 LGHNT and CDR2 FRNRAP come from the germline V gene. The CDR3 extends over 19 amino acids. This CDR3 is CASGRVPGQGAIGANVLTF. The CDR3 coding sequence is TGTGCTAGTGGCCGAGTCCCGGGACAGGGGGCGATCGGGGCCAACGTCCTGACTTTC.

This chain joins TRBV7-7 and TRBJ1-2, with 9 bases lining up with TRBD1. Trimming removed 2 bases from V and 11 bases from J; junction bases left unmatched: 12. CDR3 length: 15 residues. Germline assignment: CDR1 SSHAT and CDR2 FNYEAQ (reference sequence). The CDR3 DNA is TGTGCCAGCAGCTTAACCAAGCCGGGACAGGGTATTTACACCTTC. This sequence encodes CASSLTKPGQGIYTF.

CDR3 loop: CASSARKTLYTEAFF. DNA of the CDR3: TGCGCCAGCAGCGCGCGAAAGACACTTTACACTGAAGCTTTCTTT. The genes are TRBV5-1 and TRBJ1-1; D remains ambiguous. V lost 4 bases to trimming and J lost 3 bases, with 16 bases between them. The germline V gene encodes CDR1 SGHRS and CDR2 YFSETQ. The CDR3 runs 15 residues.

The V gene is TRBV5-1, the J gene TRBJ2-3, with 9 bases lining up with TRBD2. Germline V CDR1 and CDR2: SGHRS, YFSETQ. There are 17 residues in the CDR3. V lost 0 bases, J lost 1 base, and 6 bases stayed unmatched. The CDR3, as DNA: TGCGCCAGCAGCTTGGCTGGCGGGGGGGCCGGCACAGATACGCAGTATTTT. This translates into CASSLAGGGAGTDTQYF.

CDR3 DNA: TGCAGCGCCAGTAATAGGACTAGCGGGGGTATTTATGAGCAGTTCTTC. It specifies CSASNRTSGGIYEQFF. The rearrangement joins TRBV29-1 to TRBJ2-1, with 13 bases aligning to TRBD2. The CDR3 has 16 residues. V lost 7 bases and J lost 8; bases outside the gene matches: 14. Germline CDR1 SQVTM, CDR2 ANQGSEA.

The rearrangement uses TRBV10-3 and TRBJ1-1; 7 bases are a match to TRBD1. The J segment lost 6 bases and the V segment lost 5 bases, leaving 9 bases of the junction unmatched. Germline V gene lookup returns CDR1 ENHRY and CDR2 SYGVKD. This CDR3 is built from 14 residues. The CDR3 loop reads CAISLRQGVSEAFF. The CDR3 coding sequence is TGTGCCATCAGTCTTCGACAGGGAGTCTCTGAAGCTTTCTTT.

The DNA of the CDR3 is TGTGCCAGCAGCGACCCCGACAGGGACTATGGCTACACCTTC. It translates to CASSDPDRDYGYTF. This chain links TRBV9 with TRBJ1-2; 7 bases align to TRBD1. The CDR3 runs 14 residues. V lost 3 bases and J lost 3; bases outside the gene matches: 5. Per the germline V gene, CDR1 is SGDLS and CDR2 is YYNGEE.

A single count supports this clone. This sequence joins TRBV6-5 and TRBJ1-5; no clear D gene. Trimming removed 7 bases from V and 1 base from J, with 5 bases in between. CDR3 length equals 12 residues. Germline V gene lookup returns CDR1 MNHEY and CDR2 SVGAGI. CDR3 loop: CASKSSNQPQHF. The CDR3 DNA sequence: TGTGCCAGCAAATCGAGCAATCAGCCCCAGCATTTT.

The chain combines TRBV5-1 with TRBJ2-1, with TRBD1 matching over 10 bases. The germline V gene encodes CDR1 SGHRS and CDR2 YFSETQ. This CDR3 region has 14 residues. J was trimmed by 6 bases and V by 4 bases; bases with no gene match: 4. The CDR3 sequence is CASSRDRGANEQFF. For the CDR3, the DNA is TGCGCCAGCAGCCGGGACAGGGGAGCCAATGAGCAGTTCTTC.

The chain links TRBV6-5 to TRBJ1-1; D call uncertain. The CDR3 has 13 amino acids. Germline assignment: CDR1 MNHEY and CDR2 SVGAGI. The germline V and J ends were trimmed by 2 bases and 12 bases, with 16 bases remaining between them. The CDR3 sequence is CASSYHEYGEPFF. The CDR3 DNA is TGTGCCAGCAGTTACCACGAATACGGGGAACCTTTCTTT.

This chain uses TRBV10-2 with TRBJ1-1; a possible D gene is TRBD1 (5 bases). The CDR3 is 15 residues long. Germline CDR1 and CDR2: WSHSY and SAAADI. With 3 bases removed from V and 1 base from J, the gap between germline ends came to 12 bases. The CDR3 sequence is CASSDGWGGNTEAFF. CDR3 sequence (DNA): TGCGCCAGCAGTGACGGTTGGGGGGGGAACACTGAAGCTTTCTTT.

This chain connects TRBV7-3 to TRBJ2-1, with 8 nucleotides matching TRBD1. Germline V gene data show CDR1 as SGHTA and CDR2 as FQGTGA. This CDR3 is built from 13 residues. V lost 4 bases to trimming and J lost 9 bases; unmatched junction nucleotides: 5. CDR3 in amino acids: CASSSTGVGEQFF. CDR3 nucleotides: TGTGCCAGCAGCTCGACAGGGGTTGGTGAGCAGTTCTTC.